Described below is a single T cell receptor beta chain sequence and its context. V was trimmed by 0 bases and J by 4 bases, leaving 6 bases between them. This CDR3 contains 13 residues. CDR1 and CDR2 (germline): SGHAT, FQNNGV. The sample comes from a study of control samples from healthy donors and cancer patients. TCRdb's copy holds only in-frame clones and misses some; the assay was immunoSEQ multiplex PCR. This table has fewer than 60,000 clones, about 95% appearing once. The rearrangement joins TRBV11-2 to TRBJ1-2; D remains unclear. The sample comprised blood. This receptor was identified in a man aged 25 to 40 in good health. The CDR3 region is CASSLDQIYGYTF. CDR3 bases: TGTGCCAGCAGCTTAGATCAGATCTATGGCTACACCTTC.